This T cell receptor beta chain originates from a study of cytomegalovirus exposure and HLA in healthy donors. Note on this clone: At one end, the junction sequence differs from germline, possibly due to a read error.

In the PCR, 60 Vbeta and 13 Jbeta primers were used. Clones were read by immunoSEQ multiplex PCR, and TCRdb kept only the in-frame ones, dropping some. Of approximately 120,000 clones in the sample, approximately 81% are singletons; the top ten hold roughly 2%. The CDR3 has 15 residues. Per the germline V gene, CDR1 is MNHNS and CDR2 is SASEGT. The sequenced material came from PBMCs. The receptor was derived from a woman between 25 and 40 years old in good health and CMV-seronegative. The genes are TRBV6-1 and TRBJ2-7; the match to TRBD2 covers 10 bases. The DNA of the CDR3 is TGTGCCAGCAGAGAAGCTAGCGGGAGTGGCTACGAGCAGTACTTC. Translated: CASREASGSGYEQYF.